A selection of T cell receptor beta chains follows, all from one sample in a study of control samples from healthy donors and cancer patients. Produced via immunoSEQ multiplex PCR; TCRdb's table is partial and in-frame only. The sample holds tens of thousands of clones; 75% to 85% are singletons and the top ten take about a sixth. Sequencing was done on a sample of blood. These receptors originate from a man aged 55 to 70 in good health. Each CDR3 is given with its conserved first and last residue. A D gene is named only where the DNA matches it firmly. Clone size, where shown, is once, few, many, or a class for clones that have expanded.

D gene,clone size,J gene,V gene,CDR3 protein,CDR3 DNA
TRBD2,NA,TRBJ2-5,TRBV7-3,CASSASGRGETQYF,TGTGCCAGCAGCGCTAGCGGGAGAGGTGAGACCCAGTACTTC
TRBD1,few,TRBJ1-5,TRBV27,CASSPTQGGNQPQHF,TGTGCCAGCAGTCCGACGCAGGGGGGCAATCAGCCCCAGCATTTT
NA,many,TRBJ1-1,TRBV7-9,CASSPPLAYMNTEAFF,TGTGCCAGCAGCCCCCCTCTGGCCTATATGAACACTGAAGCTTTCTTT
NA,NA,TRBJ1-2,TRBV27,CASIGHPYGYTF,TGTGCCAGCATAGGACATCCCTATGGCTACACCTTC
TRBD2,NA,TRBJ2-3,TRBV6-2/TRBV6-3,CASSRGLAGATLTDTQYF,TGTGCCAGCAGTCGCGGACTAGCGGGAGCCACCCTCACAGATACGCAGTATTTT
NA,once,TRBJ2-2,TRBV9,CASSVFSYTGELFF,TGTGCCAGCAGCGTATTTAGCTACACCGGGGAGCTGTTTTTT
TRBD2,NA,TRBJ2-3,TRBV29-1,CSVRGLAGGSTDTQYF,TGCAGCGTTAGGGGACTAGCGGGAGGGAGCACAGATACGCAGTATTTT
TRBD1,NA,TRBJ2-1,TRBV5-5,CASSLVRAGGENEQFF,TGTGCCAGCAGCTTGGTGCGGGCAGGGGGTGAAAATGAGCAGTTCTTC
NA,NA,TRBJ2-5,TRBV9,CASSVGGGIQETQYF,TGTGCCAGCAGCGTAGGAGGGGGGATCCAAGAGACCCAGTACTTC
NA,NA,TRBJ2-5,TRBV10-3,CAISVGGPQETQYF,TGTGCCATCAGTGTTGGGGGGCCTCAAGAGACCCAGTACTTC
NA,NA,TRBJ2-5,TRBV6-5,CASSYSWDSGVVQYF,TGTGCCAGCAGTTACTCATGGGACTCGGGCGTAGTCCAGTACTTC
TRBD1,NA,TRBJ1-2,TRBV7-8,CASSLRQGRGYTF,TGTGCCAGCAGCTTACGACAGGGTAGAGGCTACACCTTC
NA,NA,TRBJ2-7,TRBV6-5,CASSPGNSYEQYF,TGTGCCAGCAGTCCGGGGAACTCCTACGAGCAGTACTTC
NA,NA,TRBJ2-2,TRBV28,CASSTGPLTGELFF,TGTGCCAGCAGCACGGGTCCTCTCACCGGGGAGCTGTTTTTT
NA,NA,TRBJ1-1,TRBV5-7,CASSARDDNTEAFF,TGTGCCAGCAGCGCCAGGGATGATAACACTGAAGCTTTCTTT
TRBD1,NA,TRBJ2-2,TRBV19,CASSIVGQGNGELFF,TGTGCCAGTAGTATAGTAGGACAGGGAAACGGGGAGCTGTTTTTT
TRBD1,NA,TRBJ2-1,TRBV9,CASSPRDRTYNEQFF,TGTGCCAGCAGCCCACGGGACAGGACATACAATGAGCAGTTCTTC
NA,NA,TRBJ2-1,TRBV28,CASSFTADPDNEQFF,TGTGCCAGCAGTTTTACTGCGGACCCAGACAATGAGCAGTTCTTC
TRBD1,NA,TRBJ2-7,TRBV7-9,CASSFDRDEQYF,TGTGCCAGCAGCTTCGACAGGGACGAGCAGTACTTC
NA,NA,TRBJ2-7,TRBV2,CASFFRSSYEQYF,TGTGCCAGCTTTTTTAGGAGCTCCTACGAGCAGTACTTC
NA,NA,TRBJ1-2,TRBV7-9,CASKHYGLSYGYTF,TGTGCCAGCAAACATTATGGGCTAAGTTATGGCTACACCTTC
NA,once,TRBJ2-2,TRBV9,CASSVVGGNTGELFF,TGTGCCAGCAGCGTAGTGGGCGGAAACACCGGGGAGCTGTTTTTT
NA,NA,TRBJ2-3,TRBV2,CASSVAGGNTDTQYF,TGTGCCAGCAGTGTCGCTGGCGGCAACACAGATACGCAGTATTTT
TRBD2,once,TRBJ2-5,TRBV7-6,CASSPTSGHQETQYF,TGTGCCAGCAGCCCGACTAGCGGGCACCAAGAGACCCAGTACTTC
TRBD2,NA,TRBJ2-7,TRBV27,CASSLVSGSGYEQYF,TGTGCCAGCAGTTTAGTGAGCGGGAGTGGTTACGAGCAGTACTTC
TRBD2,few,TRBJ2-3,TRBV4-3,CASSPLGVGGADTQYF,TGCGCCAGCAGCCCGCTAGGGGTGGGGGGGGCAGATACGCAGTATTTT
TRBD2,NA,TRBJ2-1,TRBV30,CAWTISGRVGEQFF,TGTGCCTGGACCATAAGCGGGAGGGTTGGAGAGCAGTTCTTC
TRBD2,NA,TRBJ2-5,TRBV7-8,CASSRGLAGVGETQYF,TGTGCCAGCAGCCGAGGACTAGCGGGAGTGGGAGAGACCCAGTACTTC
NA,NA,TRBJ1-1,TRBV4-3,CASSQEVLQVNTEAFF,TGCGCCAGCAGCCAAGAAGTGTTACAGGTGAACACTGAAGCTTTCTTT
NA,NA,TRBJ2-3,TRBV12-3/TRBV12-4,CASSLSDTQYF,TGTGCCAGCAGTTTGTCAGATACGCAGTATTTT
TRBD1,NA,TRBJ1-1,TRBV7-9,CASSLAEGAGTEAFF,TGTGCCAGCAGCTTAGCTGAGGGGGCTGGGACTGAAGCTTTCTTT
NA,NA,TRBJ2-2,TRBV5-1,CASSLYPSTGELFF,TGCGCCAGCAGCTTGTACCCCAGCACCGGGGAGCTGTTTTTT
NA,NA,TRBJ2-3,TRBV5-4,CASSEFGRPDTQYF,TGTGCCAGCAGCGAATTTGGCCGCCCAGATACGCAGTATTTT
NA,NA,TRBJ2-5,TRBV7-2,CASSSAGVLSGTQYF,TGTGCCAGCAGCTCAGCAGGGGTGCTAAGCGGGACCCAGTACTTC
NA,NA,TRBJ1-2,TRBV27,CASSFAQGPPSYGYTF,TGTGCCAGCAGTTTTGCTCAGGGGCCTCCATCGTATGGCTACACCTTC
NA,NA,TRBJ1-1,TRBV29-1,CSVARANTEAFF,TGCAGCGTTGCCAGGGCAAACACTGAAGCTTTCTTT
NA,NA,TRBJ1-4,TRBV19,CASSNRPAWGEKLFF,TGTGCCAGTAGTAACCGGCCAGCTTGGGGTGAAAAACTGTTTTTT
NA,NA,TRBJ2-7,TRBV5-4,CASSLSGFEQYF,TGTGCCAGCAGCTTGTCGGGGTTCGAGCAGTACTTC
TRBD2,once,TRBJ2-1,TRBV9,CASSLSGLAGNEQFF,TGTGCCAGCAGCCTATCGGGACTAGCGGGCAATGAGCAGTTCTTC
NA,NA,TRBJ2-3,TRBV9,CASSGGTNTDTQYF,TGTGCCAGCAGCGGCGGGACGAACACAGATACGCAGTATTTT
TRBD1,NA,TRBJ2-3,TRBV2,CASSPGTGGPTDTQYF,TGTGCCAGCAGCCCCGGGACAGGGGGCCCGACAGATACGCAGTATTTT
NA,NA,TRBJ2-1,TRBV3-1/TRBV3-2,CASSPSIGEQFF,TGTGCCAGCAGCCCAAGTATCGGTGAGCAGTTCTTC
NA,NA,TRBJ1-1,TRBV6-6,CASRHPSPGRNTEAFF,TGTGCCAGCAGACACCCCTCTCCAGGGCGGAACACTGAAGCTTTCTTT
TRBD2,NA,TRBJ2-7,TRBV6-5,CASSYGREGRSEQYF,TGTGCCAGCAGTTACGGGCGGGAGGGCCGGAGTGAGCAGTACTTC
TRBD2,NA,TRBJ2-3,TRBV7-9,CASSSGLGTDTQYF,TGTGCCAGCAGCTCGGGACTAGGGACAGATACGCAGTATTTT
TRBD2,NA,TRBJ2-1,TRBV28,CASRPVAGGAWGLAGFNEQFF,TGTGCCAGCAGGCCGGTGGCAGGGGGCGCCTGGGGACTAGCGGGATTTAATGAGCAGTTCTTC
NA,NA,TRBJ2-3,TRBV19,CASSTTATSTDTQYF,TGTGCCAGTAGTACCACAGCAACTAGCACAGATACGCAGTATTTT
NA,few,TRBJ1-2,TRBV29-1,CSVEGGAYGYTF,TGCAGCGTTGAGGGAGGGGCCTATGGCTACACCTTC